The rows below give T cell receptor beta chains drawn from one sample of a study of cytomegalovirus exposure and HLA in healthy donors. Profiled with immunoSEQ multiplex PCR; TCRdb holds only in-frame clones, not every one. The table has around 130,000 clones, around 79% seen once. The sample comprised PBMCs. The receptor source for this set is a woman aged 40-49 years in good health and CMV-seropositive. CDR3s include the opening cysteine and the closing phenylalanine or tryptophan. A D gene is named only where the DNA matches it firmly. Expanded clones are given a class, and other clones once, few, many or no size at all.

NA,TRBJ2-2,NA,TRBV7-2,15,TGTGCCAGCAGCTTAGCACAGGGAAAAGCCGGGGAGCTGTTTTTT,CASSLAQGKAGELFF
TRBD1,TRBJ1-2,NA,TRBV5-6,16,TGTGCCAGCAGCTTGCGTTCGACAGGGGGGAAGTGTGGCTACACCTTC,CASSLRSTGGKCGYTF
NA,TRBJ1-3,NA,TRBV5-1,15,TGCGCCAGCTGCCCGGAGGGCAACTCTGGAAACACCATATATTTT,CASCPEGNSGNTIYF
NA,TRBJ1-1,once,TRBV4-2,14,TGTGCCAGCAGCCAAAAACAGGTGAACACTGAAGCTTTCTTT,CASSQKQVNTEAFF
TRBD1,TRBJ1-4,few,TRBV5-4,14,TGTGCCAGCACCAGGGGGTCAACTAATGAAAAACTGTTTTTT,CASTRGSTNEKLFF
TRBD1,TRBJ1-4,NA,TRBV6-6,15,TGTTCCAGCATGAGGGGCGACAGGGGACGAGAAAAACTGTTTTTT,CSSMRGDRGREKLFF
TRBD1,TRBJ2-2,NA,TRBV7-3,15,TGTGCCAGCAGCTCGTCGGACAGGCCCACCGGGGAGCTGTTTTTT,CASSSSDRPTGELFF
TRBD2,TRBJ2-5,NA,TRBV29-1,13,TGCAGCGTTGAAGGTAGACTAGCGGAGACCCAGTACTTC,CSVEGRLAETQYF
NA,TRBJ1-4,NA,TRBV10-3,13,TGTGCCATCAGTCCTGCAACTAATGAAAAACTGTTTTTT,CAISPATNEKLFF
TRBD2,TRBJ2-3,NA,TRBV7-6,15,TGTGCCAGCAGCTTAGGGCTAGCGGGAGCAGATACGCAGTATTTT,CASSLGLAGADTQYF
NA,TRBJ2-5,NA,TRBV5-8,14,TGTGCCAGCAGCTTTGACACAGGGAAAGAGACCCAGTACTTC,CASSFDTGKETQYF
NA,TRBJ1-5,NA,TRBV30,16,TGTGCCTGGAGCCGGGGAGGGGGGCATAGCAATCAGCCCCAGCATTTT,CAWSRGGGHSNQPQHF
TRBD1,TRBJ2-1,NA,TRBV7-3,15,TGTGCCAGCAGCTTTGGACAGGGGGTGCTCAATGAGCAGTTCTTC,CASSFGQGVLNEQFF
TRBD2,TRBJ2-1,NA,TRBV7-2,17,TGTGCCAGCAGCTCTAGGGGCCTAGCGGGGGGTCCCGAAGAGCAGTTCTTC,CASSSRGLAGGPEEQFF
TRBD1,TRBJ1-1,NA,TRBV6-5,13,TGTGCCAGCAGTGAAGGACAGGTGCGTGAAGCTTTCTTT,CASSEGQVREAFF
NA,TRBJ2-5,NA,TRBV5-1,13,TGCGCCAGCAGCTTGGTAGGGGTCGAGACCCAGTACTTC,CASSLVGVETQYF
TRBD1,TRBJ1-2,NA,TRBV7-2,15,TGTGCCAGCAGCTTAGCATCGACAGGGGACTATGGCTACACCTTC,CASSLASTGDYGYTF
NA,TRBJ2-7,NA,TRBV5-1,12,TGCGCCAGCAGCCATACTAGCTACGAGCAGTACTTC,CASSHTSYEQYF
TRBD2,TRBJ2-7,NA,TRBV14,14,TGTGCCAGCAGCCAAGTACTAGCGGAGAAGAGCAAGTACTTC,CASSQVLAEKSKYF
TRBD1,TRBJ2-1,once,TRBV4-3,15,TGCGCCAGCAGCGCCGGGACAGGGGGGGGTAATGAGCAGTTCTTC,CASSAGTGGGNEQFF
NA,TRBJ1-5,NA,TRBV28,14,TGTGCCAGCAGTTTGATCTATAGCAATCAGCCCCAGCATTTT,CASSLIYSNQPQHF
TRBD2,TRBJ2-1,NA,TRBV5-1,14,TGCGCCAGCAGCCCAGGACTAGCGGTAGGTGAGCAGTTCTTC,CASSPGLAVGEQFF
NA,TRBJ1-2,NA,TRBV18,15,TGTGCCAGCTCACCCAACCGTAGAGCTAACTATGGCTACACCTTC,CASSPNRRANYGYTF
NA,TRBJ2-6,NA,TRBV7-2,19,TGTGCCAGCAGCTTAAGCCCCCCTCCGCTAGGCTCTGGGGCCAACGTCCTGACTTTC,CASSLSPPPLGSGANVLTF
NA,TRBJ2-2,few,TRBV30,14,TGTGCCCATCAGGGTTTCTCACCAACCGGGGAGCTGTTTTTT,CAHQGFSPTGELFF
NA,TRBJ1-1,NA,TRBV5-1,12,TGCGCCAGCACCAGTACGAACACTGAAGCTTTCTTT,CASTSTNTEAFF
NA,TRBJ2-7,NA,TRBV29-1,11,TGCAGCGTTGAAGTAGGCGGAGGGCAGTACTTC,CSVEVGGGQYF
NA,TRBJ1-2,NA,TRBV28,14,TGTGCCAGCAGTCCCTCATCAGGGATCTATGGCTACACCTTC,CASSPSSGIYGYTF
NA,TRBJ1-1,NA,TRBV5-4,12,TGTGCCAGCAGCTTGGGACAAGTTGAAGCTTTCTTT,CASSLGQVEAFF
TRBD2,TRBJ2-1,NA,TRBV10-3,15,TGTGCCATCAGCTCGCTAGCGGGAGTATACTATGAGCAGTTCTTC,CAISSLAGVYYEQFF
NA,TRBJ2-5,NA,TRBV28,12,TGTGCCAGCAGTTCCAGAAAAGAGACCCAGTACTTC,CASSSRKETQYF